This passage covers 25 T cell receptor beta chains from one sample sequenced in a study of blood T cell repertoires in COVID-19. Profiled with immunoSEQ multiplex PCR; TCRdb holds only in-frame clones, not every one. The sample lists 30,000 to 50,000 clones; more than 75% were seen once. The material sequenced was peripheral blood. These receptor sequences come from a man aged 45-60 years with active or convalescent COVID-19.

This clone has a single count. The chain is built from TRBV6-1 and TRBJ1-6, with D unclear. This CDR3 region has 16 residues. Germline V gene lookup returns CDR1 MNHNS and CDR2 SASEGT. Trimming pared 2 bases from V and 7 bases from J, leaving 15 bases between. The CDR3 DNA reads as TGTGCCAGCAGTGAAAACCCGGGAGGAGGCAATTCACCCCTCCACTTT. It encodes CASSENPGGGNSPLHF.

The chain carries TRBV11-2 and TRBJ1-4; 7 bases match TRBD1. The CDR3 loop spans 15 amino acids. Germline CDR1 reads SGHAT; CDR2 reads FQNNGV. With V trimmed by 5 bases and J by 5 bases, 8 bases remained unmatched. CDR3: CASSRTGTVNEKLFF. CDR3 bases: TGTGCCAGCAGCCGAACCGGGACAGTCAATGAAAAACTGTTTTTT.

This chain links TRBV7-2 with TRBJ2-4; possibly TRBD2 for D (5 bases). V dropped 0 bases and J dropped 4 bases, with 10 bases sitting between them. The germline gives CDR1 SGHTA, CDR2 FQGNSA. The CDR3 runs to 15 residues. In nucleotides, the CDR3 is TGTGCCAGCAGCTTAGCCGTATCGGGAAAAAACATTCAGTACTTC. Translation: CASSLAVSGKNIQYF. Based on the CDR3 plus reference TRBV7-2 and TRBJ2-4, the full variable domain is GAGVSQSPSNKVTEKGKDVELRCDPISGHTALYWYRQSLGQGLEFLIYFQGNSAPDKSGLPSDRFSAERTGGSVSTLTIQRTQQEDSAVYLCASSLAVSGKNIQYFGAGTRLSVL.

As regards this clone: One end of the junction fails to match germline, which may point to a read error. The CDR3 DNA is TGCGCCAGCAGCTTCAACCGGGGACAGGGTAACACTGAAGCTTTCTTT. Translating gives CASSFNRGQGNTEAFF. V gene TRBV11-2 combines with J gene TRBJ1-1, with 9 bases identical to TRBD1. The CDR3 consists of 16 residues. The germline V gene encodes CDR1 SGHAT and CDR2 FQNNGV.

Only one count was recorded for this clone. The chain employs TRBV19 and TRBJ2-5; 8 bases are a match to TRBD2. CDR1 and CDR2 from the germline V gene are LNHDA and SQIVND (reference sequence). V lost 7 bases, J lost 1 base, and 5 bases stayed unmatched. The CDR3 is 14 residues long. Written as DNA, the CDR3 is TGTGCCAGTACGAGCGGGGGACCCCAAGAGACCCAGTACTTC. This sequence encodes CASTSGGPQETQYF.

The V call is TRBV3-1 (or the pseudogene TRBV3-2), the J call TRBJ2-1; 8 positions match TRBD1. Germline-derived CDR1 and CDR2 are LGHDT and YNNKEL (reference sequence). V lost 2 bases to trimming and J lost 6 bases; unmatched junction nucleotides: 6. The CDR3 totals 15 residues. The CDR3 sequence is CASSQHPTGVNEQFF. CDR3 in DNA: TGTGCCAGCAGCCAACATCCGACAGGGGTCAATGAGCAGTTCTTC.

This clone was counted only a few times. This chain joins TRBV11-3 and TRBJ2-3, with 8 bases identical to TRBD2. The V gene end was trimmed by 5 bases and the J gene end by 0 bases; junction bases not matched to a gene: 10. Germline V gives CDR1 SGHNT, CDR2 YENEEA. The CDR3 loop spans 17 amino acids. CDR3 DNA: TGTGCCAGCAGCCCCCGGGGAGCGGGGGTTAGCACAGATACGCAGTATTTT. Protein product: CASSPRGAGVSTDTQYF.

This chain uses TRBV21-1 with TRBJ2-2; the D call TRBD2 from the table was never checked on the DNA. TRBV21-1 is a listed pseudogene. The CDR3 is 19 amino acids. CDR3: CASSSSGLAGAANTGELFF. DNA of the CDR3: TGTGCCAGCAGCAGCTCGGGACTAGCGGGGGCGGCGAACACCGGGGAGCTGTTTTTT.

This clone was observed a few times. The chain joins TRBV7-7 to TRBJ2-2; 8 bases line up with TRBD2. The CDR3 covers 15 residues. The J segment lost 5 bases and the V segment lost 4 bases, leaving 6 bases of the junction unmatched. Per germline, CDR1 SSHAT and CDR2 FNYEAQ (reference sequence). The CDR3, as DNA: TGTGCCAGCAGCTATAGCGGGGCGTGGACCGGGGAGCTGTTTTTT. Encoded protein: CASSYSGAWTGELFF.

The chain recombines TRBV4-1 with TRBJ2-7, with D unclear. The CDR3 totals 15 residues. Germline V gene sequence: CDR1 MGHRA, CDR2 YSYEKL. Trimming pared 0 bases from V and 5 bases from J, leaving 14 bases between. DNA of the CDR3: TGCGCCAGCAGCCAAGATTCCAGAATGGCCCACGAGCAGTACTTC. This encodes CASSQDSRMAHEQYF.

The CDR3 reads CASSDNKRGRGNTEAFF. The CDR3 nucleotides read TGTGCCAGCAGTGATAATAAGAGGGGGCGCGGGAACACTGAAGCTTTCTTT. The chain has TRBV25-1 and TRBJ1-1, with TRBD1 matching 7 bases. With V trimmed by 3 bases and J by 1 base, 11 bases remained unmatched. This CDR3 comprises 17 residues. Germline V gene sequence: CDR1 MGHDK, CDR2 SYGVNS.

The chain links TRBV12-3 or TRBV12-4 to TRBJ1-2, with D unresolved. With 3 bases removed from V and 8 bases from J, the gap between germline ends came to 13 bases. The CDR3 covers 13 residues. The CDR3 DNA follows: TGTGCCAGCAGTTTGCGGAGGTCGCGGGGCTACACCTTC. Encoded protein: CASSLRRSRGYTF.

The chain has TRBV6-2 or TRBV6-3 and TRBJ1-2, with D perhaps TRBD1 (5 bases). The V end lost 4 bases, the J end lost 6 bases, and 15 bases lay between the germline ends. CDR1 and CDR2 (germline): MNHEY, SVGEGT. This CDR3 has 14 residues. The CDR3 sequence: CASSSFRRGDGYTF. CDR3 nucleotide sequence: TGTGCCAGCAGTTCCTTCCGGCGGGGGGATGGCTACACCTTC.

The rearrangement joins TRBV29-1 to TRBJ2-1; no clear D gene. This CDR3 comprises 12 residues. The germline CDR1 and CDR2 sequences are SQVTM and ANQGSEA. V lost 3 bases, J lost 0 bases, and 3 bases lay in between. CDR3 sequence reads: CSVESSYNEQFF. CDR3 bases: TGCAGCGTTGAGAGCTCCTACAATGAGCAGTTCTTC.

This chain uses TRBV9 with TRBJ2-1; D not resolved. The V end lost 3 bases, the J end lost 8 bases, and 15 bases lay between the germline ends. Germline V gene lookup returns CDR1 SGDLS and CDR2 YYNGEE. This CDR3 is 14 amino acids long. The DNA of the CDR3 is TGTGCCAGCAGCGGAACTCCCCCCCTCCATGAGCAGTTCTTC. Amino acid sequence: CASSGTPPLHEQFF.

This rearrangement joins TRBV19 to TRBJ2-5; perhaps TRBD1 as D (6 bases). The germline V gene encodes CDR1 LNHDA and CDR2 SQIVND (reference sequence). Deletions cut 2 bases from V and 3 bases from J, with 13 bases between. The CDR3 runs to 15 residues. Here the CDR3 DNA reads TGTGCCAGTAGTATAACAGGGAGAGGGGAAGAGACCCAGTACTTC. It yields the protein CASSITGRGEETQYF.

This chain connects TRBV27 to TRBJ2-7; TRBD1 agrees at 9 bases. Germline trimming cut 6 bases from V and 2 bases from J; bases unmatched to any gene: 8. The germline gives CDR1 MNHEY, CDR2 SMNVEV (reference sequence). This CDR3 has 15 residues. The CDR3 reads CASSHRGQTPYEQYF. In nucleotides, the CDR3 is TGTGCCAGCAGCCACAGGGGGCAGACTCCCTACGAGCAGTACTTC.

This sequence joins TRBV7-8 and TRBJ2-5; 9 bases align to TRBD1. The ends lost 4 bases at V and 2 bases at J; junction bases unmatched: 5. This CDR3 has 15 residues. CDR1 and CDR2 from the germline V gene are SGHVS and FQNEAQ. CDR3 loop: CASSSWTGAQETQYF. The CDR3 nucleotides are TGTGCCAGCAGCTCATGGACAGGGGCGCAAGAGACCCAGTACTTC.

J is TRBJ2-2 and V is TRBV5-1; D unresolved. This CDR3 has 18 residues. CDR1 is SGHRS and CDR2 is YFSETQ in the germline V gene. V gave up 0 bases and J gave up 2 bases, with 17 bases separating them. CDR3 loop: CASSLANYRRENTGELFF. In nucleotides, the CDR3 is TGCGCCAGCAGCTTGGCCAATTACCGTAGAGAAAACACCGGGGAGCTGTTTTTT.

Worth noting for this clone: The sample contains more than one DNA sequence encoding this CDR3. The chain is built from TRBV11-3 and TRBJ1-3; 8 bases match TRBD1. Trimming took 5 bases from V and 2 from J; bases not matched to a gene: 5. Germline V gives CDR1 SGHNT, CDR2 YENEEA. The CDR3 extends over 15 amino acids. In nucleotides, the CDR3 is TGTGCCAGCAGCCCAGGACAGGGCCCTGGAAACACCATATATTTT. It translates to CASSPGQGPGNTIYF.

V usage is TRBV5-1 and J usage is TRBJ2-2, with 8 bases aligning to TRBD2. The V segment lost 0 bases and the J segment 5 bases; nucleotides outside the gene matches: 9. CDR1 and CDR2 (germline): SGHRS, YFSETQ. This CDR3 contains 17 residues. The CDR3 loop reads CASSLARGGSVTGELFF. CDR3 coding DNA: TGCGCCAGCAGCTTGGCCCGGGGGGGATCGGTAACCGGGGAGCTGTTTTTT.

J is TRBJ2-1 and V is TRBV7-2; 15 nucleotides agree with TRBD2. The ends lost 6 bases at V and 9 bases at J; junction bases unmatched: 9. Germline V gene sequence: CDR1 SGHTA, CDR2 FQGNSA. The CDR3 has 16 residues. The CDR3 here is CASRQRTSGGAAEQFF. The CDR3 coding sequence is TGTGCCAGCAGACAGAGGACTAGCGGGGGGGCCGCTGAGCAGTTCTTC.

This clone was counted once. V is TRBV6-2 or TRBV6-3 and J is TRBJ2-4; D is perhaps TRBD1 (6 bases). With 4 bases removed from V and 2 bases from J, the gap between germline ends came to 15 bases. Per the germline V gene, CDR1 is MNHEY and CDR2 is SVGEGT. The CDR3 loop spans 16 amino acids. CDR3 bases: TGTGCCAGCAGTTCCGGACAGACGGGAACCAAAAACATTCAGTACTTC. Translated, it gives CASSSGQTGTKNIQYF.

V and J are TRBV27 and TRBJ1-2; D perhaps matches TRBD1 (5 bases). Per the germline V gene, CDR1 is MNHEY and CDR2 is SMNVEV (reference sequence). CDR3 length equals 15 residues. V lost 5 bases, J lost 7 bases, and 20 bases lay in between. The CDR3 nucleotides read TGTGCCAGCAGTCGATCCGGGCAGGGAGGGTCTGGCTACACCTTC. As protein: CASSRSGQGGSGYTF.

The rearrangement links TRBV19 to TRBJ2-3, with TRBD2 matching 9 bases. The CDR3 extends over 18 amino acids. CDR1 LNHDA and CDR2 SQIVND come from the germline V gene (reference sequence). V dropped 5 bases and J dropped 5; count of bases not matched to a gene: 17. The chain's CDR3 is CASSRTQGLAGYGDTQYF. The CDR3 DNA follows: TGTGCCAGTAGTCGAACCCAGGGGCTAGCGGGGTATGGAGATACGCAGTATTTT.